The 8 T cell receptor beta chains in this list originate from one sample, sequenced in a study of blood T cell repertoires in COVID-19. Assay used: immunoSEQ multiplex PCR; TCRdb lists only in-frame clones, some missing. The data contain about 230,000 clones, 75% to 90% of them singletons. The sample comprised peripheral blood. The receptor source for this set is a woman in her 70s with active or convalescent COVID-19.

The chain is built from TRBV12-3 or TRBV12-4 and TRBJ1-1, with 7 nucleotides matching TRBD1. V shed 8 bases, J shed 1 base, and the junction held 4 bases outside the gene matches. The CDR3 length is 13 residues. Here the CDR3 DNA reads TGTGCCAGCCAGGGGACAGCGAACACTGAAGCTTTCTTT. It specifies CASQGTANTEAFF.

This clone has only a few counts. This chain links TRBV7-2 with TRBJ1-5, with a weak D call TRBD1 (6 bases). Germline CDR1 and CDR2: SGHTA and FQGNSA. CDR3 size: 15 residues. V gave up 5 bases and J gave up 7 bases, with 18 bases separating them. The CDR3 bases are TGTGCCAGCAGCCTAGTGGGCGGGGGCCGCCAGCCCCAGCATTTT. Protein product: CASSLVGGGRQPQHF.

The chain uses TRBV6-6 and TRBJ2-2, with D perhaps matching TRBD2 (7 bases). The germline gives CDR1 MNHNY, CDR2 SVGAGI (reference sequence). With 1 base removed from V and 6 bases from J, the gap between germline ends came to 12 bases. The CDR3 extends over 15 amino acids. The CDR3 reads CASSYLEGGSGELFF. CDR3 DNA: TGTGCCAGCAGTTACTTAGAGGGGGGGTCCGGGGAGCTGTTTTTT.

The chain carries TRBV18 and TRBJ2-2; 11 bases are a match to TRBD2. CDR3 length equals 17 residues. V lost 6 bases to trimming and J lost 3 bases; unmatched junction nucleotides: 9. CDR1 is KGHSH and CDR2 is LQKENI in the germline V gene. CDR3 DNA: TGTGCCAGCTCGCCTAGACTAGCGGGATACGACACCGGGGAGCTGTTTTTT. Protein sequence: CASSPRLAGYDTGELFF.

The V gene is TRBV28, the J gene TRBJ2-7, with 7 nucleotides matching TRBD1. Unmatched junction bases numbered 4, after V lost 2 bases and J lost 6 bases. Germline V gene data show CDR1 as MDHEN and CDR2 as SYDVKM. This CDR3 contains 13 residues. In DNA form, the CDR3 reads TGTGCCAGCAGTTTAGGGAACAGGGGCGAGCAGTACTTC. Translation gives CASSLGNRGEQYF.

In its sample, this clone was seen a few times. The CDR3 protein is CASSLAGTTYTGELFF. Written as DNA, the CDR3 is TGTGCCAGCAGCTTAGCTGGGACTACCTACACCGGGGAGCTGTTTTTT. V is TRBV7-6 and J is TRBJ2-2; 7 bases match TRBD2. The CDR3 loop spans 16 amino acids. Germline values: CDR1 SGHVS, CDR2 FNYEAQ. Germline trimming cut 0 bases from V and 3 bases from J; bases unmatched to any gene: 4.

The rearrangement links TRBV3-1 (or the pseudogene TRBV3-2) to TRBJ2-7, with a weak D call TRBD2 (5 bases). Germline CDR1 LGHDT, CDR2 YNNKEL (reference sequence). V gave up 4 bases and J gave up 3 bases, with 10 bases separating them. This CDR3 is 13 amino acids long. CDR3 in amino acids: CASSRSGSYEQYF. As DNA, the CDR3 is TGTGCCAGCAGCCGGTCGGGAAGCTACGAGCAGTACTTC.

The chain combines TRBV7-2 with TRBJ1-3; no firm D call. Germline CDR1 is SGHTA and CDR2 is FQGNSA. The CDR3 loop spans 14 amino acids. Trimming took 1 base from V and 1 from J, leaving 5 bases between them. The CDR3 loop is CASSLVESGNTIYF. CDR3 nucleotides: TGTGCCAGCAGCTTAGTAGAGTCTGGAAACACCATATATTTT.